The rows below give T cell receptor beta chains drawn from one sample of a study of blood T cells in healthy people across ages. TCRdb analysed the 5' RACE reads with MiXCR anew, one entry per CDR3 protein. This table has hundreds of thousands of distinct CDR3 sequences, roughly 20% appearing once. The source material was blood. Source of these receptors: a man aged 65-85 years in good health. The CDR3 runs from the conserved cysteine through the conserved F or W. A D gene is named only where the DNA matches it firmly. Size is omitted from some rows. Given values are once, few, many or a class for expanded clones.

>-|TRBJ2-3|TRBV12-3/TRBV12-4|few
CASSLFGSTQYF
TGTGCCAGCAGTTTATTCGGATCTACGCAGTATTTT
>TRBD1|TRBJ1-1|TRBV11-2|-
CASSRDDRGSNTEAFF
TGTGCCAGCAGCCGTGATGACAGGGGTTCGAACACTGAAGCTTTCTTT
>TRBD1|TRBJ2-1|TRBV12-3/TRBV12-4|-
CASTSDRGLYNEQFF
TGTGCCAGCACCTCGGACAGGGGGCTTTACAATGAGCAGTTCTTC
>-|TRBJ2-7|TRBV28|few
CASTTPGTGAYEQYF
TGTGCCAGCACTACTCCCGGGACGGGAGCCTACGAGCAGTACTTC
>-|TRBJ1-2|TRBV12-3/TRBV12-4|few
CASSPPFSGSGYTF
TGTGCCAGCAGTCCCCCGTTCTCCGGCTCGGGCTATACCTTC
>-|TRBJ1-1|TRBV7-9|-
CAGSLLGGQNTEAFF
TGTGCCGGCAGCCTACTGGGAGGACAGAACACTGAAGCTTTCTTT
>-|TRBJ1-2|TRBV5-1|many
CASSLDGANYGYTF
TGCGCCAGCAGCCTAGACGGGGCCAACTATGGCTACACCTTC
>-|TRBJ2-1|TRBV3-1|few
CASSQGSQAANEQFF
TGTGCCAGTAGCCAAGGGTCCCAGGCGGCCAATGAGCAGTTCTTC
>-|TRBJ2-3|TRBV29-1|few
CSGLVSTDTQYF
TGCAGCGGTCTTGTATCAACAGATACGCAGTATTTT
>-|TRBJ1-1|TRBV7-3|few
CASSLTRSTEAFF
TGTGCCAGCAGCTTAACTAGGTCCACTGAAGCTTTCTTT
>TRBD1|TRBJ2-7|TRBV3-1|few
CASSPGTGDYEQYF
TGTGCCAGCAGTCCCGGGACAGGGGATTACGAGCAGTACTTC
>-|TRBJ2-1|TRBV20-1|-
CSALQGHYNEQFF
TGCAGTGCTCTACAGGGCCACTACAATGAGCAGTTCTTC
>-|TRBJ1-3|TRBV29-1|few
CSVGSGTGNTIYF
TGCAGCGTTGGATCAGGGACTGGAAACACCATATATTTT
>-|TRBJ1-1|TRBV27|many
CASSLVLGDTEAFF
TGTGCCAGCAGTTTGGTACTAGGGGACACTGAAGCTTTCTTT
>-|TRBJ2-2|TRBV7-9|-
CASSLSAYTGELFF
TGTGCCAGCAGCTTATCTGCTTACACCGGGGAGCTGTTTTTT
>-|TRBJ1-2|TRBV12-3/TRBV12-4|-
CASRGGGYTF
TGTGCCAGCAGAGGTGGTGGCTACACCTTC
>TRBD2|TRBJ2-1|TRBV7-6|many
CASSLLAGFNEQFF
TGTGCCAGCAGCTTATTAGCGGGGTTCAATGAGCAGTTCTTC
>TRBD1|TRBJ2-3|TRBV12-3/TRBV12-4|-
CASSFGQGGTDTQYF
TGTGCCAGCAGTTTCGGACAGGGGGGCACAGATACGCAGTATTTT
>-|TRBJ1-1|TRBV5-1|-
CASSLGDTRAEAFF
TGCGCCAGCAGCTTGGGGGACACCCGCGCTGAAGCTTTCTTT
>TRBD1|TRBJ2-1|TRBV14|-
CASSQAGQGRNEQFF
TGTGCCAGCAGCCAGGCTGGACAGGGGAGAAATGAGCAGTTCTTC
>-|TRBJ1-5|TRBV7-2|-
CASSLTGRGYQPQHF
TGTGCCAGCAGCTTAACAGGGAGGGGGTATCAGCCCCAGCATTTT
>-|TRBJ2-3|TRBV25-1|-
CASSESGWSTDTQYF
TGTGCCAGCAGTGAGTCAGGGTGGTCCACAGATACGCAGTATTTT
>-|TRBJ2-1|TRBV18|few
CASSPPAPYNEQFF
TGTGCCAGCTCACCACCAGCGCCCTACAATGAGCAGTTCTTC
>-|TRBJ1-4|TRBV5-1|many
CASSRGRGTNEKLFF
TGCGCCAGCAGCAGAGGCAGGGGAACTAATGAAAAACTGTTTTTT
>TRBD1|TRBJ2-7|TRBV10-3|few
CAISGGQGYEQYF
TGTGCCATCAGTGGGGGACAGGGTTACGAGCAGTACTTC